This T cell receptor beta chain was profiled in a study of shared clonotypes between healthy human individuals. As for the study in general: CD4 naive and memory got three plates each, CD8 naive two, CD8 memory one.

Sorted-subset replicate PCR reactions were performed with about 200 ng DNA, corresponding to tens of thousands of T cell genomes. The data were produced by immunoSEQ multiplex PCR, yet TCRdb's version contains in-frame clones alone and is incomplete. The sample yields millions of clones, 93% seen once. Naive CD8 isolation took CD45RO-negative cells positively selected for CCR7 and excluded terminally differentiated effector memory CD45RA+ cells. Caucasian adults living in Nashville, Tennessee, provided all samples. This clone has just one count. In germline, CDR1 is SGHAT, CDR2 FQNNGV. Between the trimmed V and J ends, which lost 1 base and 11 bases, there was a span of 11 bases. The CDR3 consists of 12 residues.

The clonotype was recovered from a man aged 18 to 29 in good health. Some clones in this sample may be carry-over from other donors' samples. The rearrangement links TRBV11-2 to TRBJ1-1; a weak D match, TRBD1 (5 bases). Sequencing used naive CD8+ T cells from PBMCs. This chain's CDR3 is CASSLGDPGAFF. CDR3 bases: TGTGCCAGCAGCTTAGGGGACCCAGGCGCTTTCTTT.